The rows below give T cell receptor beta chains drawn from one sample of a study of T cells in localized non-small cell lung cancer. Clones were read by immunoSEQ multiplex PCR, and TCRdb kept only the in-frame ones, dropping some. The repertoire has around 8,000 clones, just over 90% of them found once; the top ten carry around 4.6%. This sample comprised peripheral blood mononuclear cells, obtained before any cancer treatment. The receptors derive from a male donor aged 60 or over with stage II lung adenocarcinoma. The CDR3 runs from the conserved cysteine through the conserved F or W. A D gene is named only where the DNA matches it firmly. Expanded clones get a size class; other rows say once, few or many, or leave the size out.

abundance | d_gene | j_gene | v_gene | CDR3aa | CDR3nt
once | . | TRBJ1-4 | TRBV19 | CASNPQRKVTNEKLFF | TGTGCCAGTAACCCCCAAAGGAAGGTTACTAATGAAAAACTGTTTTTT
. | TRBD1 | TRBJ1-3 | TRBV4-3 | CASSQVTGSGNTIYF | TGCGCCAGCAGCCAAGTGACAGGGTCTGGAAACACCATATATTTT
. | TRBD1 | TRBJ1-4 | TRBV2 | CASSMDRGNEKLFF | TGTGCCAGCAGTATGGACAGGGGGAATGAAAAACTGTTTTTT
few | . | TRBJ1-2 | TRBV6-5 | CASSFERSANYGYTF | TGTGCCAGCAGTTTTGAGAGGTCAGCTAACTATGGCTACACCTTC
. | TRBD1 | TRBJ1-1 | TRBV18 | CASSPPGTGGTEAFF | TGTGCCAGCTCACCACCCGGGACAGGGGGAACTGAAGCTTTCTTT
. | . | TRBJ1-3 | TRBV9 | CASSATRTSGNTIYF | TGTGCCAGCAGCGCGACAAGGACCTCTGGAAACACCATATATTTT
. | TRBD1 | TRBJ2-7 | TRBV11-1 | CASSLRGTVPYEQYF | TGTGCCAGCAGCCTTAGAGGGACAGTTCCCTACGAGCAGTACTTC
. | . | TRBJ1-1 | TRBV30 | CAWKRSFSTEAFF | TGTGCCTGGAAAAGGAGTTTCAGCACTGAAGCTTTCTTT
. | . | TRBJ2-2 | TRBV5-4 | CASSPSLNTGELFF | TGTGCCAGCAGCCCCTCCCTGAACACCGGGGAGCTGTTTTTT
. | TRBD1 | TRBJ1-6 | TRBV6-1 | CASSGQGARNNSPLHF | TGTGCCAGCAGTGGACAGGGGGCGCGGAATAATTCACCCCTCCACTTT
. | . | TRBJ2-3 | TRBV18 | CASSRLDTDTQYF | TGTGCCAGCTCAAGACTAGACACAGATACGCAGTATTTT
. | . | TRBJ1-2 | TRBV7-9 | CASSLEQGMNYGYTF | TGTGCCAGCAGCCTAGAACAGGGTATGAACTATGGCTACACCTTC
. | TRBD1 | TRBJ1-1 | TRBV10-3 | CAISFRQGNTEAFF | TGTGCCATTAGCTTCAGACAGGGGAACACTGAAGCTTTCTTT
. | TRBD1 | TRBJ2-1 | TRBV10-3 | CAISESGAGTAITLDEQFF | TGTGCCATCAGTGAGTCTGGGGCCGGGACAGCTATAACTTTGGATGAGCAGTTCTTC
. | . | TRBJ1-5 | TRBV5-1 | CASSYWEVNQPQHF | TGCGCCAGCAGCTATTGGGAGGTCAATCAGCCCCAGCATTTT
. | . | TRBJ1-2 | TRBV6-5 | CASSYEGKGYGYTF | TGTGCCAGCAGTTACGAGGGGAAGGGATATGGCTACACCTTC
. | . | TRBJ1-6 | TRBV5-1 | CASKRESSYNSPLHF | TGCGCCAGCAAAAGAGAGAGCTCCTATAATTCACCCCTCCACTTT
. | . | TRBJ1-3 | TRBV27 | CASSPLTGNTIYF | TGTGCCAGCAGTCCCCTCACTGGAAACACCATATATTTT
. | . | TRBJ1-1 | TRBV19 | CASSIPHGGVPEAFF | TGTGCCAGTAGTATACCCCACGGGGGCGTCCCTGAAGCTTTCTTT
. | . | TRBJ2-1 | TRBV6-5 | CASSYSPSIRIYEQFF | TGTGCCAGCAGTTACTCTCCGAGCATCCGGATTTATGAGCAGTTCTTC
once | . | TRBJ2-2 | TRBV27 | CASSFGVNTGELFF | TGTGCCAGCAGTTTTGGGGTGAACACCGGGGAGCTGTTTTTT
. | . | TRBJ1-5 | TRBV14 | CASSQDGVPQHF | TGTGCCAGCAGCCAAGATGGGGTGCCCCAGCATTTT
. | . | TRBJ1-2 | TRBV29-1 | CSLQGGNFGMDGYTF | TGCAGCCTTCAGGGTGGGAACTTTGGGATGGATGGCTACACCTTC
. | TRBD1 | TRBJ1-4 | TRBV7-9 | CATKTGAVTEKLFF | TGTGCCACAAAGACAGGGGCGGTAACTGAAAAACTGTTTTTT
. | . | TRBJ1-3 | TRBV6-1 | CASSEIPGGNTIYF | TGTGCCAGCAGTGAAATCCCTGGAGGAAACACCATATATTTT
. | TRBD1 | TRBJ2-1 | TRBV7-3 | CASSYGQGDEQFF | TGTGCCAGCAGCTACGGACAGGGCGACGAGCAGTTCTTC
few | TRBD1 | TRBJ2-7 | TRBV11-2 | CASSISTGYYEQYF | TGTGCCAGCAGCATATCGACAGGGTACTACGAGCAGTACTTC
. | TRBD2 | TRBJ2-3 | TRBV5-1 | CASSLATSGGSLYTDTQYF | TGCGCCAGCAGCTTGGCGACTAGCGGGGGGTCCTTATACACAGATACGCAGTATTTT
. | . | TRBJ2-7 | TRBV13 | CASSLRQTYEQYF | TGTGCCAGCAGCCTCCGACAGACTTACGAGCAGTACTTC
. | . | TRBJ2-3 | TRBV5-4 | CASSLVRGRSDTQYF | TGTGCCAGCAGCTTGGTCCGGGGGCGATCAGATACGCAGTATTTT
. | . | TRBJ1-1 | TRBV7-9 | CASSLERGALLWNTEAFF | TGTGCCAGCAGCTTAGAGAGGGGCGCTCTACTATGGAACACTGAAGCTTTCTTT
few | . | TRBJ2-7 | TRBV5-5 | CASSLEYHYEQYF | TGTGCCAGCAGCCTGGAATACCACTACGAGCAGTACTTC
. | . | TRBJ1-2 | TRBV11-2 | CASSLVRAIYFGGYTF | TGTGCCAGCAGCTTAGTCCGGGCCATCTACTTCGGCGGCTACACCTTC
. | . | TRBJ2-6 | TRBV7-2 | CASTPRGPGANVLTF | TGTGCCAGCACCCCCCGGGGGCCTGGGGCCAACGTCCTGACTTTC
. | . | TRBJ2-1 | TRBV5-1 | CASSLGGNEQFF | TGCGCCAGCAGCTTAGGAGGGAATGAGCAGTTCTTC
. | TRBD1 | TRBJ1-4 | TRBV5-1 | CASSTGTVNEKLFF | TGCGCCAGCAGCACCGGGACAGTTAATGAAAAACTGTTTTTT
. | . | TRBJ2-3 | TRBV11-2 | CASSLDRRRQYF | TGTGCCAGCAGCTTAGATCGCCGTAGGCAGTATTTT
. | . | TRBJ2-7 | TRBV6-5 | CASSPTYYEQYF | TGTGCCAGCAGCCCGACATACTACGAGCAGTACTTC
. | TRBD1 | TRBJ1-1 | TRBV7-8 | CASSLRTGENTEAFF | TGTGCCAGCAGCCTCAGGACAGGGGAAAACACTGAAGCTTTCTTT
. | TRBD2 | TRBJ2-5 | TRBV7-2 | CASSPGEGQTQYF | TGTGCCAGCAGCCCCGGGGAGGGTCAGACCCAGTACTTC
. | . | TRBJ2-7 | TRBV9 | CASSTLGGRDEQYF | TGTGCCAGCAGCACCCTAGGGGGTAGGGACGAGCAGTACTTC
. | TRBD1 | TRBJ2-6 | TRBV19 | CASISGGSGANVLTF | TGTGCCAGTATTTCAGGGGGCTCTGGGGCCAACGTCCTGACTTTC
. | . | TRBJ1-3 | TRBV27 | CASSPLTGNTIYF | TGTGCCAGCAGCCCCCTCACTGGAAACACCATATATTTT
. | . | TRBJ1-5 | TRBV6-4 | CASSEGRGQPQHF | TGTGCCAGCAGTGAGGGGAGAGGTCAGCCCCAGCATTTT
. | . | TRBJ1-1 | TRBV20-1 | CSARGNTEAFF | TGCAGTGCTAGAGGGAACACTGAAGCTTTCTTT
few | . | TRBJ1-2 | TRBV9 | CASSVARDTQGYGYTF | TGTGCCAGCAGCGTAGCTCGGGACACCCAAGGGTATGGCTACACCTTC
. | TRBD2 | TRBJ2-3 | TRBV18 | CASSLLADFTDTQYF | TGTGCCAGCTCACTGCTAGCGGACTTCACAGATACGCAGTATTTT
. | . | TRBJ1-1 | TRBV10-2 | CASSVGWVGRNTEAFF | TGCGCCAGCAGTGTTGGGTGGGTGGGGAGGAACACTGAAGCTTTCTTT
. | TRBD1 | TRBJ2-3 | TRBV6-1 | CASSLDRGLSDTQYF | TGTGCCAGCAGCTTGGACAGGGGTTTATCAGATACGCAGTATTTT
once | . | TRBJ1-5 | TRBV6-5 | CASSGSRNSNQPQHF | TGTGCCAGCAGTGGGTCCCGGAATAGCAATCAGCCCCAGCATTTT
. | TRBD1 | TRBJ1-1 | TRBV7-2 | CASQQGVTEAFF | TGTGCCAGCCAACAGGGGGTCACTGAAGCTTTCTTT
. | . | TRBJ1-4 | TRBV7-9 | CASSELQGTLNEKLFF | TGTGCCAGCAGCGAACTCCAGGGGACGTTGAATGAAAAACTGTTTTTT
. | . | TRBJ1-2 | TRBV19 | CASSIIGQGAYGYTF | TGTGCCAGTAGTATAATTGGGCAGGGTGCCTATGGCTACACCTTC
. | TRBD2 | TRBJ2-3 | TRBV7-8 | CASSPGGGNTDTQYF | TGTGCCAGCAGCCCGGGGGGGGGTAACACAGATACGCAGTATTTT